The entry below gives a single T cell receptor (beta chain) sequence along with its context. Assay: immunoSEQ multiplex PCR; the TCRdb copy retains only in-frame clones and omits some. The sample has 80,000 to 100,000 clones, 70% to 90% seen once. The data derive from a study of blood T cell repertoires in COVID-19. Study information: The United States, Italy and Spain provided the acute and convalescent COVID-19 samples. T cells, B-cell-depleted T cells, or PBMCs provided the cDNA or gDNA that served as material.

From germline, CDR1 is SGDLS and CDR2 YYNGEE. V was trimmed by 4 bases and J by 0 bases, leaving 11 bases between them. This CDR3 comprises 15 residues. The source of this sequence is a human donor with COVID-19, enrolled during active disease. The donor label of this sample is uncertain. V usage is TRBV9 and J usage is TRBJ2-1; unclear D gene. The source material was peripheral blood. CDR3 residues: CASSLRPSSYNEQFF. CDR3 nucleotide sequence: TGTGCCAGCAGCTTGCGGCCTAGCTCCTACAATGAGCAGTTCTTC. The full variable domain, with the rest looked up from reference TRBV9 and TRBJ2-1, is DSGVTQTPKHLITATGQRVTLRCSPRSGDLSVYWYQQSLDQGLQFLIQYYNGEERAKGNILERFSAQQFPDLHSELNLSSLELGDSALYFCASSLRPSSYNEQFFGPGTRLTVL.